The rows below give T cell receptor beta chains drawn from one sample of a study of tumor-infiltrating lymphocytes in primary liver carcinoma. Using its own MiXCR run on the multiplex PCR reads, TCRdb lists one record per CDR3 protein. The repertoire has about 84,000 distinct CDR3 sequences, approximately 72% of them found once; the top ten carry 15% to 20%. Sequenced input: liver tumor tissue from sampling region 1. Source of these receptors: a man aged 40-49 years with primary liver carcinoma and hepatitis B virus infection. The CDR3 runs from the conserved cysteine through the conserved F or W. Each record gives: clone size, J gene, D gene, V gene, CDR3 DNA, CDR3 protein. The D gene is left open where the match is weak. Only some rows state a clone size, as once, few, many or a class for expanded clones.

clone_size: NA
j_call: TRBJ2-5
d_call: TRBD1
v_call: TRBV11-2
cdr3_nt: TGTACCAGCAACTTAGACAGGGACGAGACCCAGTACTTC
cdr3_aa: CTSNLDRDETQYF

clone_size: NA
j_call: TRBJ1-1
d_call: NA
v_call: TRBV7-9
cdr3_nt: TGTATCAGCAGCTTGGACGAGAGCACTGAAGCTTTCTTT
cdr3_aa: CISSLDESTEAFF

clone_size: NA
j_call: TRBJ1-5
d_call: NA
v_call: TRBV28
cdr3_nt: TGTGCCAGCAGTTTTACCTCAAGGGCATGGGTGTACCAGCCCCAGCATTTT
cdr3_aa: CASSFTSRAWVYQPQHF

clone_size: once
j_call: TRBJ1-1
d_call: TRBD1
v_call: TRBV5-1
cdr3_nt: TGCACCGGCAGCTTGGATCCAGGGGGTAATGAAGCTTTCTTT
cdr3_aa: CTGSLDPGGNEAFF

clone_size: many
j_call: TRBJ2-7
d_call: NA
v_call: TRBV7-9
cdr3_nt: TGTGCCAGCAGCCCAAACAGGGTTCCCGACGAGCAGTACTTC
cdr3_aa: CASSPNRVPDEQYF

clone_size: medium-sized
j_call: TRBJ1-2
d_call: NA
v_call: TRBV11-2
cdr3_nt: TGTGCCAGCAGCGCCGACGGCCAGGAGGGCTACACCTTC
cdr3_aa: CASSADGQEGYTF

clone_size: NA
j_call: TRBJ2-2
d_call: TRBD1
v_call: TRBV28
cdr3_nt: TGTACCAGCAGTTTGACAGGGGGCGGCACCGGGGAACTGTTTTTT
cdr3_aa: CTSSLTGGGTGELFF

clone_size: many
j_call: TRBJ2-5
d_call: TRBD2
v_call: TRBV6-7
cdr3_nt: TGTGCCAGCAGCCGATTTGGACTAGCGGCCTGGTACCAAGAGACCCAGTACTTC
cdr3_aa: CASSRFGLAAWYQETQYF

clone_size: NA
j_call: TRBJ1-4
d_call: TRBD1
v_call: TRBV7-9
cdr3_nt: TGTGCTAGCAGCTCGACAGGGGCTGAAAAACCGTCTTTT
cdr3_aa: CASSSTGAEKPSF

clone_size: NA
j_call: TRBJ1-1
d_call: TRBD1
v_call: TRBV11-2
cdr3_nt: TGTGCCTGCAGCCGAATGGGGGGACAGGAGTTCGGCACTGAAGCTCTCTTT
cdr3_aa: CACSRMGGQEFGTEALF

clone_size: NA
j_call: TRBJ2-5
d_call: NA
v_call: TRBV10-3
cdr3_nt: TGTGCCATCAGTTGGAGGGAGACCCAGCACTTC
cdr3_aa: CAISWRETQHF

clone_size: NA
j_call: TRBJ2-5
d_call: NA
v_call: TRBV28
cdr3_nt: TGTGCCAGCAGTTTACAATACTCTTCAGGGATCCAGTACTTC
cdr3_aa: CASSLQYSSGIQYF

clone_size: many
j_call: TRBJ2-5
d_call: NA
v_call: TRBV10-3
cdr3_nt: TGTGCCATCAGTGCCAGCGGACAAGAGACCCAGTACTTC
cdr3_aa: CAISASGQETQYF

clone_size: once
j_call: TRBJ2-5
d_call: NA
v_call: TRBV10-3
cdr3_nt: TGTGCCACCAGGGAGTCGGAGACCCAGTACTTC
cdr3_aa: CATRESETQYF

clone_size: medium-sized
j_call: TRBJ2-3
d_call: TRBD2
v_call: TRBV11-1
cdr3_nt: TGTGCCAGCAGCTCAGGCTACAGGGTCATAGCGGGAGTTTCTGGAGATACGCAGTATTTT
cdr3_aa: CASSSGYRVIAGVSGDTQYF

clone_size: many
j_call: TRBJ2-7
d_call: TRBD2
v_call: TRBV2
cdr3_nt: TGTGCCAGCAGGTCTTCACTAGCGGGAGTTGACGAGCAGTACTTC
cdr3_aa: CASRSSLAGVDEQYF

clone_size: NA
j_call: TRBJ1-5
d_call: NA
v_call: TRBV10-3
cdr3_nt: TGTGCCATCAGTGCGGTGAATCAGCCCCAGCTTTTT
cdr3_aa: CAISAVNQPQLF

clone_size: NA
j_call: TRBJ2-3
d_call: NA
v_call: TRBV20-1
cdr3_nt: TGCAGTGCTAGGGACTACTTGAGGGGCTCCACAGATACGCAGTATTTT
cdr3_aa: CSARDYLRGSTDTQYF

clone_size: many
j_call: TRBJ2-2
d_call: NA
v_call: TRBV5-8
cdr3_nt: TGTGCCAGCAGCTTGGATTATGGGCAGGGGCGTCCCGGGGAGCTGTTTTTT
cdr3_aa: CASSLDYGQGRPGELFF

clone_size: NA
j_call: TRBJ2-2
d_call: NA
v_call: TRBV24-1
cdr3_nt: TGTTCTACCAGTGACCCGACCCAGGGCACCGGGGAGCTGTTTTTT
cdr3_aa: CSTSDPTQGTGELFF

clone_size: many
j_call: TRBJ2-1
d_call: TRBD2
v_call: TRBV4-2
cdr3_nt: TGTGCCAGCAGCCAACGACTAGCGGGGTTAGATAGCTCCTACAATGAGCAGTTCTTC
cdr3_aa: CASSQRLAGLDSSYNEQFF

clone_size: NA
j_call: TRBJ2-7
d_call: NA
v_call: TRBV6-1
cdr3_nt: TGTTCAAGCTGTGAATGGGTTTTCTACGAGCAGTACTTC
cdr3_aa: CSSCEWVFYEQYF

clone_size: many
j_call: TRBJ2-2
d_call: NA
v_call: TRBV28
cdr3_nt: TGTGCCAGCAGTTTACTGGACACCGGGGAGCTGTTTTTT
cdr3_aa: CASSLLDTGELFF

clone_size: NA
j_call: TRBJ1-3
d_call: TRBD1
v_call: TRBV15
cdr3_nt: TGTGCCACCAGCAACCGGGACAGGGCGTTCTCTGGAAACACCATATATTTT
cdr3_aa: CATSNRDRAFSGNTIYF

clone_size: NA
j_call: TRBJ2-1
d_call: NA
v_call: TRBV11-2
cdr3_nt: TGTGCCTGCAGCTTATCTCCAGCCTACAATGAGCAGTTCTTC
cdr3_aa: CACSLSPAYNEQFF

clone_size: NA
j_call: TRBJ2-5
d_call: NA
v_call: TRBV29-1
cdr3_nt: TGCAGCGCAGGACTAGGGGGAGGAGGGGGTGAGACCCAGTACTTC
cdr3_aa: CSAGLGGGGGETQYF

clone_size: NA
j_call: TRBJ2-1
d_call: TRBD2
v_call: TRBV11-2
cdr3_nt: TGTGCCAGCACCAAGGGTAGCGGGAATGGGAATGAGCACCTCTTC
cdr3_aa: CASTKGSGNGNEHLF

clone_size: once
j_call: TRBJ1-1
d_call: NA
v_call: TRBV28
cdr3_nt: TGTGCCGGCAGTCACCATTCTATGAACACTGAAGCTTTCTTT
cdr3_aa: CAGSHHSMNTEAFF

clone_size: many
j_call: TRBJ1-1
d_call: NA
v_call: TRBV29-1
cdr3_nt: TGCAGCGTTGAGGGGGGGAACACTGAAGCTTTCTTT
cdr3_aa: CSVEGGNTEAFF

clone_size: NA
j_call: TRBJ2-5
d_call: NA
v_call: TRBV4-2
cdr3_nt: TGTGTCAGTAGCCAAGAAGAGACCCAGTACTTC
cdr3_aa: CVSSQEETQYF

clone_size: NA
j_call: TRBJ2-5
d_call: TRBD2
v_call: TRBV20-1
cdr3_nt: TGCAGTGCTGCACTAGCGGGTCAAGAGACCCAGTACTTC
cdr3_aa: CSAALAGQETQYF

clone_size: NA
j_call: TRBJ2-1
d_call: NA
v_call: TRBV7-8
cdr3_nt: TGTGCCAGCACCCCCCGGGACAACGGCGTCGGTGGGCAGTTCTTC
cdr3_aa: CASTPRDNGVGGQFF

clone_size: NA
j_call: TRBJ1-4
d_call: NA
v_call: TRBV11-2
cdr3_nt: TGTGCCAGCATCTTAAAGGTTGGGGACGAAAAGCTGTTTTTT
cdr3_aa: CASILKVGDEKLFF

clone_size: NA
j_call: TRBJ2-7
d_call: TRBD1
v_call: TRBV28
cdr3_nt: TGTGCCAGCAATGGCAGGGGGCCCTTGATCTACGAGCAGTACTTC
cdr3_aa: CASNGRGPLIYEQYF

clone_size: NA
j_call: TRBJ2-5
d_call: NA
v_call: TRBV15
cdr3_nt: TGTGCCACCAGCAGTATCCCCCCCGACGGGAGCGTGGAGACCCAGTACTTC
cdr3_aa: CATSSIPPDGSVETQYF

clone_size: NA
j_call: TRBJ2-3
d_call: TRBD2
v_call: TRBV29-1
cdr3_nt: TGCAGCGTTGAACGGACTAGCCAAGAAGATACGCAGTATTTT
cdr3_aa: CSVERTSQEDTQYF

clone_size: NA
j_call: TRBJ1-1
d_call: NA
v_call: TRBV12-3/TRBV12-4
cdr3_nt: TGTACCAGCAGTCTGGGACCCCAGGAGAATGCTTTCTTT
cdr3_aa: CTSSLGPQENAFF

clone_size: NA
j_call: TRBJ2-2
d_call: NA
v_call: TRBV2
cdr3_nt: TGTGCCAGCAGTGTAGGAGCCCACTCCGGGGAGCTGTTTTTT
cdr3_aa: CASSVGAHSGELFF

clone_size: NA
j_call: TRBJ1-1
d_call: NA
v_call: TRBV6-5
cdr3_nt: TGTGCCGGCAGCATGCAGGAGAACACTGAAGCTTTCTTT
cdr3_aa: CAGSMQENTEAFF

clone_size: many
j_call: TRBJ2-7
d_call: NA
v_call: TRBV28
cdr3_nt: TGTGCCAGCAGTCCACCGGAGAGCCTCTACGAGCAGTACTTC
cdr3_aa: CASSPPESLYEQYF

clone_size: many
j_call: TRBJ2-1
d_call: TRBD2
v_call: TRBV4-1
cdr3_nt: TGCGCCAGCAGCCAAAAGATTCAGGCGCTAGCGGGAGGCAATGAGCAGTTCTTC
cdr3_aa: CASSQKIQALAGGNEQFF

clone_size: NA
j_call: TRBJ1-6
d_call: NA
v_call: TRBV18
cdr3_nt: TGTGCCAGGTCACCCCGTCCGTTGGACGGCTCACCCCTCCACTTT
cdr3_aa: CARSPRPLDGSPLHF

clone_size: NA
j_call: TRBJ2-7
d_call: NA
v_call: TRBV10-1
cdr3_nt: TGCGCCAGCAGTGGGACCCGGGACGCCGCCTACAAGCAGTACTTC
cdr3_aa: CASSGTRDAAYKQYF

clone_size: NA
j_call: TRBJ2-3
d_call: NA
v_call: TRBV7-9
cdr3_nt: TGTGCCAGCAGCTTAGCCGGCGATAGCACAGGTATGCAGTATTTT
cdr3_aa: CASSLAGDSTGMQYF

clone_size: once
j_call: TRBJ2-7
d_call: TRBD2
v_call: TRBV13
cdr3_nt: TGTGCCAGCAACCTCCGGGGGGGGCAGTACTTC
cdr3_aa: CASNLRGGQYF

clone_size: many
j_call: TRBJ1-4
d_call: NA
v_call: TRBV28
cdr3_nt: TGTGCCAGCTCACTTAGGGGGGCGGACGAAAAACTGTTTTTT
cdr3_aa: CASSLRGADEKLFF

clone_size: NA
j_call: TRBJ2-7
d_call: NA
v_call: TRBV4-1
cdr3_nt: TGCCCCAGCAGCCTCGGCTCTTTGACCCCCTACGAGCAGTACTTC
cdr3_aa: CPSSLGSLTPYEQYF

clone_size: few
j_call: TRBJ2-3
d_call: NA
v_call: TRBV20-1
cdr3_nt: TGCAGTGCTCAAGGAGCGGATGGCACAGATACGCAGTATTTT
cdr3_aa: CSAQGADGTDTQYF

clone_size: NA
j_call: TRBJ2-7
d_call: TRBD2
v_call: TRBV6-5
cdr3_nt: TGTGCCAGTAGTCGGAGACTAGCGGGAGGCTACGAGCAGTACTTC
cdr3_aa: CASSRRLAGGYEQYF